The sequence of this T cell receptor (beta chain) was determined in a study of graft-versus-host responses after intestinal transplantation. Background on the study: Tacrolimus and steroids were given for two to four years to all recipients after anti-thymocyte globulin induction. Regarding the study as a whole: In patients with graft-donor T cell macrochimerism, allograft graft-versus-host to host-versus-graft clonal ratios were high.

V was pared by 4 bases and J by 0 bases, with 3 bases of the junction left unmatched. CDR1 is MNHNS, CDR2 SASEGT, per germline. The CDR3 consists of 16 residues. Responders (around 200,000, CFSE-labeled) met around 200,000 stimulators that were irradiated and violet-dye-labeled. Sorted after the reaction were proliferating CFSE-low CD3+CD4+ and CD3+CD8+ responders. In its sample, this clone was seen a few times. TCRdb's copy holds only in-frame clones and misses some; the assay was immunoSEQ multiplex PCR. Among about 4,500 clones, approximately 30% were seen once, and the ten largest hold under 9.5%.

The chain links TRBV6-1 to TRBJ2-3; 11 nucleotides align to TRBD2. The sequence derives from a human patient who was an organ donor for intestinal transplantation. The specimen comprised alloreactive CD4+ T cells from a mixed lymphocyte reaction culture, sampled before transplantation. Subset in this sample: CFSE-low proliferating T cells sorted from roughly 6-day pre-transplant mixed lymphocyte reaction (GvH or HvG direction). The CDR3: CASSVLAGVSTDTQYF. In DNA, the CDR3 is TGTGCCAGCAGTGTACTAGCGGGGGTGAGCACAGATACGCAGTATTTT.